The clone carrying this T cell receptor beta chain occurred a few times. No antigen is known for it. PCR was performed using 60 Vbeta and 13 Jbeta primers. Libraries were prepared by immunoSEQ multiplex PCR; TCRdb keeps only in-frame clonotypes and omits some of them. The sample lists under 200,000 clones, about 13% occurring once. This sample stems from a study of cytomegalovirus exposure and HLA in healthy donors. Regarding the study as a whole: Previously analyzed data showed that most TCR beta V segments were productive at a frequency of about 87% or about 30%. DRB1 had the most TCR associations and HLA-C the fewest, a later analysis found, with rates varying by HLA locus.

Material: PBMCs. The clonotype was recovered from a man aged 45-65 years in good health and CMV-seropositive.

CDR3 sequence: CASSFPRLLLRDGYTF. In nucleotides, the CDR3 is TGTGCCAGCAGCTTCCCCAGACTCCTCCTCAGGGATGGCTACACCTTC. The V and J genes are TRBV5-6 and TRBJ1-2; D perhaps matches TRBD1 (5 bases). Per the germline V gene, CDR1 is SGHDT and CDR2 is YYEEEE. The CDR3 sequence is 16 residues long. V shed 2 bases and J shed 6 bases, with 20 bases lying between them.